At least ten counts were recorded for the clone carrying this T cell receptor (beta chain). The data stem from a study of T cells in Graves' hyperthyroidism and ophthalmopathy. Study-level background: The initial diagnosis was the point when peripheral blood was collected, ahead of any treatment.

Diagnosing involved the use of clinical symptoms, serum thyroxine and TRAb, thyroid ultrasound and orbital computed tomography. Amplification targeted TCR beta CDR3 regions from RNA transcripts. The HTBI set primed first-round TCR CDR3 RT-PCR. TCRdb processed the multiplex PCR reads anew with MiXCR; each CDR3 protein has one entry. The sample includes around 720,000 distinct CDR3 sequences, approximately 36% of them seen just once. With 6 bases clipped from V and 5 bases from J, the junction kept 3 bases outside the gene matches. This CDR3 has 14 amino acids. The germline V gene has CDR1 LNHDA and CDR2 SQIVND (reference sequence).

The clonotype originates from a woman aged 40 to 50 with Graves' hyperthyroidism. This chain uses TRBV19 with TRBJ2-5, with TRBD2 matching over 13 bases. The sequencing input was blood. The CDR3 region is CASRGLAGAETQYF. CDR3 nucleotide sequence: TGTGCCAGTAGAGGACTAGCGGGGGCTGAGACCCAGTACTTC.